Each of the 14 T cell receptor beta chains below was sequenced from the same sample in a study of CD8 T cells in ankylosing spondylitis. Whole-study findings and limits: Seemingly characteristic of ankylosing spondylitis blood was a TCR beta motif consisting of under ten highly homologous variants.

For these receptors, no antigen is known. TCRdb reprocessed the 5' RACE reads with MiXCR, giving one entry per CDR3 protein. Among 450,000 to 550,000 distinct CDR3 sequences, approximately 5% were seen once, and the ten largest hold roughly 3.2%. Sequenced sample: blood, either unsorted or a sorted T cell fraction (not recorded which). The receptors here all came from a male donor with ankylosing spondylitis.

This clonotype was counted ten times or more. This chain links TRBV25-1 with TRBJ1-4; 7 bases match TRBD1. CDR1 and CDR2 (germline): MGHDK, SYGVNS. The CDR3 loop spans 18 amino acids. With V trimmed by 5 bases and J by 0 bases, 12 bases remained unmatched. In nucleotides, the CDR3 is TGTGCCAGCAGTCCCGGGACAGCCTTAGTTTCAACTAATGAAAAACTGTTTTTT. Its translation: CASSPGTALVSTNEKLFF. The full variable domain, in which reference TRBV25-1 and TRBJ1-4 provide the parts outside the CDR3, is EADIYQTPRYLVIGTGKKITLECSQTMGHDKMYWYQQDPGMELHLIHYSYGVNSTEKGDLSSESTVSRIRTEHFPLTLESARPSHTSQYLCASSPGTALVSTNEKLFFGSGTQLSVL.

This clonotype has at least ten counts. V usage is TRBV20-1 and J usage is TRBJ1-5; D not certain. The germline CDR1 and CDR2 sequences are DFQATT and SNEGSKA (reference sequence). Trimming took 0 bases from V and 6 from J, leaving 12 bases between them. This CDR3 has 14 amino acids. CDR3 coding DNA: TGCAGTGCTAGAGATCGGGCCGGCGGTCAGCCCCAGCATTTT. Residues: CSARDRAGGQPQHF.

This clonotype was detected many times. V is TRBV6-1 and J is TRBJ2-7; D remains unclear. The germline V gene encodes CDR1 MNHNS and CDR2 SASEGT. The CDR3 is 16 residues long. The V end was cut by 6 bases, the J end by 1 base, with 19 bases between. The CDR3 loop reads CASSRKIYVASYEQYF. CDR3 in DNA: TGTGCCAGCAGCCGAAAAATCTACGTCGCTTCCTACGAGCAGTACTTC.

The table lists this clonotype with many counts. The rearrangement links TRBV20-1 to TRBJ2-7, with 7 bases lining up with TRBD2. The CDR3 consists of 14 residues. Germline loops: CDR1 DFQATT, CDR2 SNEGSKA (reference sequence). Trimming cost V 6 bases and J 3 bases; bases outside gene matches: 11. The CDR3 spells CSADGRGDLYEQYF. The CDR3 DNA reads as TGCAGTGCCGATGGACGGGGGGATCTCTACGAGCAGTACTTC.

This clonotype was found many times. The chain uses TRBV9 and TRBJ2-3, with TRBD2 as a possible D gene (6 bases). Germline CDR1 SGDLS, CDR2 YYNGEE. Trimming removed 3 bases from V and 4 bases from J, with 12 bases in between. The CDR3 loop spans 14 amino acids. The CDR3 sequence is CASSARGIPDTQYF. CDR3 DNA: TGTGCCAGCAGCGCCCGGGGGATACCAGATACGCAGTATTTT. Supplemented by reference TRBV9 and TRBJ2-3, the full variable domain reads DSGVTQTPKHLITATGQRVTLRCSPRSGDLSVYWYQQSLDQGLQFLIQYYNGEERAKGNILERFSAQQFPDLHSELNLSSLELGDSALYFCASSARGIPDTQYFGPGTRLTVL.

This clonotype has a count of ten or more. This chain links TRBV7-2 with TRBJ1-4; D might be TRBD1 (5 bases). V lost 1 base to trimming and J lost 0 bases, with 9 bases between them. The CDR3 runs 16 residues. Looked up from germline, CDR1 is SGHTA and CDR2 is FQGNSA. This CDR3 reads CASSLEGSATNEKLFF. CDR3 sequence (DNA): TGTGCCAGCAGCTTAGAGGGGTCGGCAACTAATGAAAAACTGTTTTTT.

In its sample, this clonotype was seen a few times. The gene calls are TRBV24-1 and TRBJ2-7; a weak D match, TRBD2 (6 bases). The CDR3 contains 14 residues. The V gene lost 2 bases and the J gene lost 2 bases, with 9 bases spanning the gap. Germline-derived CDR1 and CDR2 are KGHDR and SFDVKD. DNA of the CDR3: TGTGCCACCAGTGATTGGAGGGCCCCCTACGAGCAGTACTTC. It yields the protein CATSDWRAPYEQYF.

This clonotype has a count of ten or more. V is TRBV27 and J is TRBJ1-5; D is uncertain. Germline-derived CDR1 and CDR2 are MNHEY and SMNVEV (reference sequence). The CDR3 loop spans 17 amino acids. Deletions cut 4 bases from V and 3 bases from J, with 19 bases between. This chain's CDR3 is CASSSRGWSVSNQPQHF. Here the CDR3 DNA reads TGTGCCAGCAGTTCCCGTGGGTGGTCGGTTTCCAATCAGCCCCAGCATTTT.

This clonotype was picked up a small number of times. The chain combines TRBV6-6 with TRBJ2-7; D unclear. The CDR3 runs to 13 residues. The V and J ends lost 8 bases and 3 bases respectively, with 14 bases between them. Germline CDR1 and CDR2: MNHNY and SVGAGI (reference sequence). Here the CDR3 reads CASLLSRSYEQYF. The CDR3 DNA reads as TGTGCCAGCCTCTTGAGCAGAAGCTACGAGCAGTACTTC.

This clonotype occurred many times. The V and J genes are TRBV20-1 and TRBJ2-7, with D possibly TRBD2 on 6 matching bases. This CDR3 spans 13 amino acids. Germline lookup yields CDR1 DFQATT and CDR2 SNEGSKA (reference sequence). The V gene lost 5 bases and the J gene lost 3 bases, with 14 bases spanning the gap. The CDR3: CSAGQPEGYEQYF. Written as DNA, the CDR3 is TGCAGTGCTGGACAACCGGAGGGCTACGAGCAGTACTTC.

CDR3 bases: TGTGCCAGCTCACCATTTATGAGGGCCAGGGGGTCATACGAGCAGTACTTC. It yields the protein CASSPFMRARGSYEQYF. The V and J genes are TRBV18 and TRBJ2-7, with TRBD1 identical over 7 bases. Germline loops: CDR1 KGHSH, CDR2 LQKENI. J lost 4 bases, V lost 2 bases, and 14 bases had no gene match. The CDR3 length is 17 residues.

This clonotype occurred many times. The V and J genes are TRBV6-1 and TRBJ2-7, with a possible D match to TRBD2 (5 bases). Trimming removed 6 bases from V and 6 bases from J, with 18 bases in between. There are 14 residues in the CDR3. Germline V gene sequence: CDR1 MNHNS, CDR2 SASEGT. CDR3 nucleotides: TGTGCCAGCAGCCCCCCTCGCGGGTCTGGCGAGCAGTACTTC. Amino acids: CASSPPRGSGEQYF.

The gene calls are TRBV10-1 and TRBJ2-2; 7 positions agree with TRBD1. The CDR3 runs to 16 residues. Germline V gives CDR1 WNHNN, CDR2 SYGVQD (reference sequence). V lost 3 bases, J lost 4 bases, and 8 bases stayed unmatched. CDR3 region: CASSDRKGATTGELFF. CDR3 in DNA: TGCGCCAGCAGTGATCGTAAGGGGGCGACCACCGGGGAGCTGTTTTTT.

This clonotype has at least ten counts. The rearrangement joins TRBV5-1 to TRBJ1-1; D is undetermined. CDR3 length: 13 amino acids. V dropped 5 bases and J dropped 1 base, with 9 bases sitting between them. Germline CDR1 and CDR2: SGHRS and YFSETQ. This CDR3 reads CASRRIPNTEAFF. CDR3 bases: TGCGCCAGCAGGAGGATTCCGAACACTGAAGCTTTCTTT.